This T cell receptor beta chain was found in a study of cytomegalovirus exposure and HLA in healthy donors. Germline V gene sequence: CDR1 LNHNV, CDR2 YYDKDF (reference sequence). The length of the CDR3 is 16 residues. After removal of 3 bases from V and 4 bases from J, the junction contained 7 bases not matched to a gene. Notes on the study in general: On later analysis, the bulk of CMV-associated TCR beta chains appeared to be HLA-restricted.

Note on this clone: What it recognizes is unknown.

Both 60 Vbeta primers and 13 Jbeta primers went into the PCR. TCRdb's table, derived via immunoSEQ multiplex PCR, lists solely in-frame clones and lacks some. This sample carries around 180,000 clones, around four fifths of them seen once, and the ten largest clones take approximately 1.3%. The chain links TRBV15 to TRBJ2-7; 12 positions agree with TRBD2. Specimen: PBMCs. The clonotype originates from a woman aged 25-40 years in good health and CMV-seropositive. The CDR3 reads CATSRTSGSVGYEQYF. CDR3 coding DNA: TGTGCCACCAGCAGGACTAGCGGGAGTGTGGGGTACGAGCAGTACTTC.